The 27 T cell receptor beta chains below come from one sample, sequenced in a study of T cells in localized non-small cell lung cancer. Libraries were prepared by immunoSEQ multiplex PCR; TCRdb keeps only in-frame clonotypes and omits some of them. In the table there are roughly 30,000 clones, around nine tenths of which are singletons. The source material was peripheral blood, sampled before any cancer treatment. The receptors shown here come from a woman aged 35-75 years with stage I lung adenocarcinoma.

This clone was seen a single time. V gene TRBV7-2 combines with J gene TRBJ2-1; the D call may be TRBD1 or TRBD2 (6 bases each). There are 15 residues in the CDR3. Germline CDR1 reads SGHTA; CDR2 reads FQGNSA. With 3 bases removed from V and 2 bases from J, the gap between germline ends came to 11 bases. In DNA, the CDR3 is TGTGCCAGCAGCTTGGGTCGGGGGCCCTACAATGAGCAGTTCTTC. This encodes CASSLGRGPYNEQFF.

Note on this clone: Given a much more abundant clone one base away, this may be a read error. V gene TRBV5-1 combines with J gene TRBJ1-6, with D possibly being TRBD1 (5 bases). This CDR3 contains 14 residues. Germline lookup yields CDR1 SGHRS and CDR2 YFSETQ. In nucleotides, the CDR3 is TGCGTCAGCAGCGTGACAGTCCATAATTCACCCCTCCACTTT. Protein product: CVSSVTVHNSPLHF.

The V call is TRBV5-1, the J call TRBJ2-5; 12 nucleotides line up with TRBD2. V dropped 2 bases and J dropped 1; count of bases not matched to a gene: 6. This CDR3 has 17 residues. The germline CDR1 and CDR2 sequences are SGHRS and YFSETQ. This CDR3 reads CASSFLPGLAGQETQYF. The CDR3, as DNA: TGCGCCAGCAGCTTCCTCCCGGGACTAGCGGGCCAAGAGACCCAGTACTTC. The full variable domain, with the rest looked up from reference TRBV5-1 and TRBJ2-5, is KAGVTQTPRYLIKTRGQQVTLSCSPISGHRSVSWYQQTPGQGLQFLFEYFSETQRNKGNFPGRFSGRQFSNSRSEMNVSTLELGDSALYLCASSFLPGLAGQETQYFGPGTRLLVL.

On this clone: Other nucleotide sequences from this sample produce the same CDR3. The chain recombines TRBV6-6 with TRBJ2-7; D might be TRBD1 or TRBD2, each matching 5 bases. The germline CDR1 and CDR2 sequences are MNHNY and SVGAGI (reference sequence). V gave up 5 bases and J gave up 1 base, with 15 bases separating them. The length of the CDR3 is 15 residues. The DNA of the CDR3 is TGTGCCAGCAGTCAAACTAGTGGGGCTTCCTACGAGCAGTACTTC. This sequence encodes CASSQTSGASYEQYF.

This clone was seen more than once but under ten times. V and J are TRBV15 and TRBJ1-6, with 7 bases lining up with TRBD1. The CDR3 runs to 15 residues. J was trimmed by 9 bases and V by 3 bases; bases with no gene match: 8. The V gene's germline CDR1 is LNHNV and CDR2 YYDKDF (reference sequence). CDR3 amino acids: CATSSSRTGGSPLHF. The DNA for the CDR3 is TGTGCCACCAGCAGTTCGAGGACAGGAGGTTCACCCCTCCACTTT.

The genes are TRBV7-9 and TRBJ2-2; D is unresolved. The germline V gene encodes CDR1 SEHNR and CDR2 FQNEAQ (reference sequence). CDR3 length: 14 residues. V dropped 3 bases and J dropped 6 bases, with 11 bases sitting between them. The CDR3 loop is CASSFVEAPGELFF. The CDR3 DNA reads TGTGCCAGCAGCTTTGTCGAGGCCCCCGGGGAGCTGTTTTTT.

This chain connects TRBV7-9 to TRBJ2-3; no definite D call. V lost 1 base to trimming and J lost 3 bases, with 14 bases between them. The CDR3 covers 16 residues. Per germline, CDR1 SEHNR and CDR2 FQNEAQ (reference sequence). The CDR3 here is CASSLVRVLKTDTQYF. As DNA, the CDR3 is TGTGCCAGCAGCTTAGTGCGAGTCCTTAAGACAGATACGCAGTATTTT.

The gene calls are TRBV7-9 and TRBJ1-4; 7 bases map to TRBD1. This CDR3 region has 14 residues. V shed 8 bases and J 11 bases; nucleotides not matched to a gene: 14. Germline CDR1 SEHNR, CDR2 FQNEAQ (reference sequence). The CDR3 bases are TGTGCCAGCTCTACCGGGACAGTAATGAAGAAACTGTTTTTT. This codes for CASSTGTVMKKLFF. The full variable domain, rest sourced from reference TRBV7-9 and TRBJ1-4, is DTGVSQNPRHKITKRGQNVTFRCDPISEHNRLYWYRQTLGQGPEFLTYFQNEAQLEKSRLLSDRFSAERPKGSFSTLEIQRTEQGDSAMYLCASSTGTVMKKLFFGSGTQLSVL.

The CDR3 here is CSVDRGDGQPQHF. The CDR3 nucleotides read TGCAGCGTTGACAGGGGGGACGGTCAGCCCCAGCATTTT. The chain links TRBV29-1 to TRBJ1-5, with TRBD1 matching over 7 bases. The CDR3 consists of 13 residues. Trimming removed 3 bases from V and 6 bases from J; junction bases left unmatched: 5. CDR1 and CDR2 (germline): SQVTM, ANQGSEA.

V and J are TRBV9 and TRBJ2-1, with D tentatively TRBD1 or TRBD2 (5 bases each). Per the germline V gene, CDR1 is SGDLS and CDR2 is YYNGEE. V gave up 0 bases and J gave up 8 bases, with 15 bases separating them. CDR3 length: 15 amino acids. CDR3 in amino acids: CASSVDVLRGDEQFF. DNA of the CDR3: TGTGCCAGCAGCGTAGATGTGCTGCGAGGGGATGAGCAGTTCTTC.

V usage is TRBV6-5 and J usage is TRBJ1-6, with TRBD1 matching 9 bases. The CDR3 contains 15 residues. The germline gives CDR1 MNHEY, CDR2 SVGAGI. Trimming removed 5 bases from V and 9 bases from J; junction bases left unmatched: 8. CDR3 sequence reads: CASSGNRGPSSPLHF. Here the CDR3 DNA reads TGTGCCAGCAGTGGGAACAGGGGGCCTAGTTCACCCCTCCACTTT.

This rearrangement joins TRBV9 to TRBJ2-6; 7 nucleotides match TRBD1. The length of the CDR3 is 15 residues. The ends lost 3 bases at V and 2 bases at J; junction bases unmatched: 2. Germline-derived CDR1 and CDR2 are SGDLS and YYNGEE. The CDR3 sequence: CASSADRAGANVLTF. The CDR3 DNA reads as TGTGCCAGCAGCGCCGACAGGGCTGGGGCCAACGTCCTGACTTTC.

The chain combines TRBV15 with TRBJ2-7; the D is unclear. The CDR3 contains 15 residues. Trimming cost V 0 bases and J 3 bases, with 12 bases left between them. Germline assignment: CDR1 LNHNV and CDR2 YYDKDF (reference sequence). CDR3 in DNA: TGTGCCACCAGCAGAGATCTCGCAGTGGGCTACGAGCAGTACTTC. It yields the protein CATSRDLAVGYEQYF.

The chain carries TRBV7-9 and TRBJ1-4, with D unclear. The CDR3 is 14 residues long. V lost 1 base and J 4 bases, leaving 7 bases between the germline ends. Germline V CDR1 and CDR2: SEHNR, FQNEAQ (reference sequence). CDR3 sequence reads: CASSLDGFNEKLFF. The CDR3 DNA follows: TGTGCCAGCAGCTTAGATGGATTTAATGAAAAACTGTTTTTT.

For the CDR3, the DNA is TGTGCCAGCAGCTCCCCGGACCGACCCTACGAGCAGTACTTC. It encodes CASSSPDRPYEQYF. The genes are TRBV7-2 and TRBJ2-7; D call uncertain. CDR1 is SGHTA and CDR2 is FQGNSA in the germline V gene. This CDR3 region has 14 residues. Trimming removed 4 bases from V and 2 bases from J, with 12 bases in between.

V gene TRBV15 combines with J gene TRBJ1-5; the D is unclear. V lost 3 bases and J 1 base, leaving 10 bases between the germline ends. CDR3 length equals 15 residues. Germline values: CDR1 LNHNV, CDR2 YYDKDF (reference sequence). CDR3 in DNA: TGTGCCACCAGCAGGCGGACGGAGAGCAATCAGCCCCAGCATTTT. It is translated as CATSRRTESNQPQHF.

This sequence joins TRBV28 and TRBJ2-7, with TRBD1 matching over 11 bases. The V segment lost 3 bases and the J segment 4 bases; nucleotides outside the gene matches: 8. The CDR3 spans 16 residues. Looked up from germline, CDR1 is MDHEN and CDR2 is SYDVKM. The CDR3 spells CASSFSPGQGEYEQYF. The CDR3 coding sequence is TGTGCCAGCAGTTTCTCCCCGGGACAGGGGGAATACGAGCAGTACTTC.

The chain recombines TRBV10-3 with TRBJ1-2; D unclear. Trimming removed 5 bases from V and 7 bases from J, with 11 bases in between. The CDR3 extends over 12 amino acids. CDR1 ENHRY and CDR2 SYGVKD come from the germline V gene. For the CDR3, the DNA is TGTGCCATCAGTAGGACTGATATTGGCTACACCTTC. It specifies CAISRTDIGYTF.

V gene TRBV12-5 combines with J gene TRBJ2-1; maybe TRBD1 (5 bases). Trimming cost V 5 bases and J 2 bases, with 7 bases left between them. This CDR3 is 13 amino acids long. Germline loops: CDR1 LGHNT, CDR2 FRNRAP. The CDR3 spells CASGKDTYNEQFF. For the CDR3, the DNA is TGTGCTAGTGGTAAGGACACCTACAATGAGCAGTTCTTC.

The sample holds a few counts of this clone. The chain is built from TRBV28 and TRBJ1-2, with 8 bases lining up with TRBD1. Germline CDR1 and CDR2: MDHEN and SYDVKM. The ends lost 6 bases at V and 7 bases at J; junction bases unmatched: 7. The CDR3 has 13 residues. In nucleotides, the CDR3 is TGTGCCAGCAGGCCGGACAGGGTCGGTGGCTACACCTTC. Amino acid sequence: CASRPDRVGGYTF.

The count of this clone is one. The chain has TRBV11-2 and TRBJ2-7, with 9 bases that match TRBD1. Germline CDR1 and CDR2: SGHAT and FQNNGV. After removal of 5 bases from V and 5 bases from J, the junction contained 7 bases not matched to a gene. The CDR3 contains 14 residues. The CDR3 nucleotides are TGTGCCAGCAGCCTTACCGGGACAGGGAACGAGCAGTACTTC. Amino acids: CASSLTGTGNEQYF.

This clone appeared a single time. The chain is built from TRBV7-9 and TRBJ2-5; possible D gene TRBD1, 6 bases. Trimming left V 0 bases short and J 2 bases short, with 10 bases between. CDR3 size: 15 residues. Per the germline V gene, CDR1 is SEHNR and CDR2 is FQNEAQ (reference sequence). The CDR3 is CASSLAYREQETQYF. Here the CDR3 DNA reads TGTGCCAGCAGCTTAGCGTACAGGGAACAAGAGACCCAGTACTTC.

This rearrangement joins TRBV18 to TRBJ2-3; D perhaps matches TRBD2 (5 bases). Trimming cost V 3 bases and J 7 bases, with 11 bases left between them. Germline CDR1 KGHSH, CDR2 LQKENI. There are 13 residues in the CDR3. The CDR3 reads CASSPASPNTQYF. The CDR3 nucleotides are TGTGCCAGCTCACCGGCTAGCCCTAATACGCAGTATTTT.

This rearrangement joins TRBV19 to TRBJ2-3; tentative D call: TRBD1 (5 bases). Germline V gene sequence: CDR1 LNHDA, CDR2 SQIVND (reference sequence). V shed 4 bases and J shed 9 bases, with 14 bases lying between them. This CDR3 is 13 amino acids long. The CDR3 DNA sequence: TGTGCCAGTAGTACCAGGGCGCCAAGCACGCAGTATTTT. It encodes CASSTRAPSTQYF.

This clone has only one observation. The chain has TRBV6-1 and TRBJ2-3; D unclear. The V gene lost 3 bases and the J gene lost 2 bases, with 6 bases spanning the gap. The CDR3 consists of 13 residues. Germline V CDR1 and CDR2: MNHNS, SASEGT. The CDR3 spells CASSEGSTDTQYF. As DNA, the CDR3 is TGTGCCAGCAGTGAGGGTTCCACAGATACGCAGTATTTT.

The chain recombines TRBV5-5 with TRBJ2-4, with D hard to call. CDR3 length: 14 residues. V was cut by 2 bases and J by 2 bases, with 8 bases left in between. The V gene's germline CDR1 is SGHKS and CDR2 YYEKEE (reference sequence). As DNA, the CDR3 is TGTGCCAGCAGCTTCCCTGGGACCAAAAACATTCAGTACTTC. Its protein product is CASSFPGTKNIQYF.

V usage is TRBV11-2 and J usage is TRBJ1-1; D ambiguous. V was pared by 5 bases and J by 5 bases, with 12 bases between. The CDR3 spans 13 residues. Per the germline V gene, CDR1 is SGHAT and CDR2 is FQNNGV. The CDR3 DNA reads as TGTGCCAGCAGCCTAGCCGTCGGAACTGAAGCTTTCTTT. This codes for CASSLAVGTEAFF.